Below are 5 T cell receptor beta chains sequenced from a single sample in a study of OX40 agonist ivuxolimab in advanced cancers. Some clones are missing from TCRdb's copy, which holds only in-frame ones; the method was immunoSEQ multiplex PCR. The table shows about 80,000 clones, with over 90% occurring only once. The sample here was CD4+ or CD8+ T cells sorted from blood, taken in a trial of the OX40 agonist ivuxolimab. These receptor sequences come from an adult with an advanced solid tumor such as melanoma, head and neck, liver or kidney cancer.

The CDR3 bases are TGTGCCAGCAGCCTCACAGGGGCGGGCAATCAGCCCCAGCATTTT. As protein: CASSLTGAGNQPQHF. J is TRBJ1-5 and V is TRBV2; 7 bases are shared with TRBD1. Germline assignment: CDR1 SNHLY and CDR2 FYNNEI. The J segment lost 2 bases and the V segment lost 6 bases, leaving 7 bases of the junction unmatched. The CDR3 covers 15 residues. The full variable domain, in which reference TRBV2 and TRBJ1-5 provide the parts outside the CDR3, is EPEVTQTPSHQVTQMGQEVILRCVPISNHLYFYWYRQILGQKVEFLVSFYNNEISEKSEIFDDQFSVERPDGSNFTLKIRSTKLEDSAMYFCASSLTGAGNQPQHFGDGTRLSIL.

The chain joins TRBV28 to TRBJ1-4; D is ambiguous. The germline gives CDR1 MDHEN, CDR2 SYDVKM. The CDR3 covers 13 residues. With 7 bases removed from V and 7 bases from J, the gap between germline ends came to 13 bases. CDR3 residues: CASIEGDGEKLFF. CDR3 bases: TGTGCCAGCATCGAAGGTGATGGTGAAAAACTGTTTTTT.

This chain links TRBV5-1 with TRBJ2-3, with 8 bases lining up with TRBD2. The junction had 9 bases not matched to a gene; V was cut back by 5 bases and J by 4 bases. Per the germline V gene, CDR1 is SGHRS and CDR2 is YFSETQ. This CDR3 is built from 15 residues. CDR3 nucleotide sequence: TGCGCCAGCAGTTATCGAGCGGGAGAAGCAGATACGCAGTATTTT. Protein: CASSYRAGEADTQYF.

The chain has TRBV15 and TRBJ1-2, with 10 positions matching TRBD1. V dropped 3 bases and J dropped 2; count of bases not matched to a gene: 3. Germline lookup yields CDR1 LNHNV and CDR2 YYDKDF (reference sequence). The CDR3 loop spans 15 amino acids. CDR3 loop: CATSRGTGVNYGYTF. In DNA form, the CDR3 reads TGTGCCACCAGCAGGGGGACAGGGGTGAACTATGGCTACACCTTC.

The J gene is TRBJ2-2, the V gene TRBV5-1; 7 bases map to TRBD2. Germline trimming cut 0 bases from V and 0 bases from J; bases unmatched to any gene: 5. The germline gives CDR1 SGHRS, CDR2 YFSETQ. The CDR3 covers 17 residues. The CDR3 spells CASSLAWLAANTGELFF. Here the CDR3 DNA reads TGCGCCAGCAGCTTGGCCTGGCTAGCGGCGAACACCGGGGAGCTGTTTTTT. Using reference TRBV5-1 and TRBJ2-2 for the parts outside the CDR3, the full variable domain is KAGVTQTPRYLIKTRGQQVTLSCSPISGHRSVSWYQQTPGQGLQFLFEYFSETQRNKGNFPGRFSGRQFSNSRSEMNVSTLELGDSALYLCASSLAWLAANTGELFFGEGSRLTVL.